This T cell receptor beta chain was recorded in a study of Ad26.COV2.S vaccination and SARS-CoV-2 variants. Sequenced by immunoSEQ multiplex PCR; TCRdb stores in-frame clones only, minus some. The sample yields some 320,000 clones, over 80% seen once. In regard to this clone: The antigen is undetermined.

The germline gives CDR1 MRHNA, CDR2 SNTAGT. There are 13 residues in the CDR3. J was trimmed by 3 bases and V by 4 bases; bases with no gene match: 2. Treatment reported: roughly 18 received Ad26.COV2.S at low or high dose, single or two shots; about 5 received placebo; per-sample allocation not given. Day 63 after the first vaccine or placebo injection was the time point for sampling. Overall study findings and caveats: Vaccine and placebo recipients had similar non-spike TCR breadth. The TCR breadth and depth analyses may have produced an underestimate of total T cell responses.

The clonotype originates from a person aged 18-60 years who received the Ad26.COV2.S COVID-19 vaccine or a placebo. The sample consisted of peripheral blood, taken in a trial of Ad26.COV2.S vaccine versus placebo. The genes are TRBV6-4 and TRBJ1-1; 7 bases agree with TRBD1. The CDR3 sequence: CASSATGDTEAFF. For the CDR3, the DNA is TGTGCCAGCAGTGCAACAGGGGACACTGAAGCTTTCTTT.